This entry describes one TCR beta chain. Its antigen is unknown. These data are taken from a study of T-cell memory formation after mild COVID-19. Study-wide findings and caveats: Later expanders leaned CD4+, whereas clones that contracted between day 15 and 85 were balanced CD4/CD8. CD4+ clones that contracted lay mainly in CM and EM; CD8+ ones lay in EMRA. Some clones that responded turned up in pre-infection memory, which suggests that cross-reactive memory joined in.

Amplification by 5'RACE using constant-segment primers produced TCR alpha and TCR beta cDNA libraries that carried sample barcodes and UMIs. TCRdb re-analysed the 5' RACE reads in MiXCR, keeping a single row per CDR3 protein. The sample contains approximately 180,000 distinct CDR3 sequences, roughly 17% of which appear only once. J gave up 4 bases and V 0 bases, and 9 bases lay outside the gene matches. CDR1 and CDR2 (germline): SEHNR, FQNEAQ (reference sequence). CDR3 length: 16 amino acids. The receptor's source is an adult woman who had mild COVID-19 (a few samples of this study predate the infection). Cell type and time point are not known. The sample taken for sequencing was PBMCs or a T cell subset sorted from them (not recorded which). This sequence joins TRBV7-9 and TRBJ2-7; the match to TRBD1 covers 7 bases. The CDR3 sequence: CASSLATSGGVYEQYF. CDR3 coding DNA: TGTGCCAGCAGCTTAGCGACCTCAGGGGGTGTATACGAGCAGTACTTC.